The rows below give T cell receptor beta chains drawn from one sample of a study of T cells after yellow fever vaccination. MiXCR, run by TCRdb on the 5' RACE reads, gives a single entry per CDR3 protein. This table holds about 340,000 distinct CDR3 sequences, around an eighth found once. The sequences come from CD4+ T cells sorted from PBMCs, collected 15 days after the yellow fever booster vaccination. The receptor source for this set is a man between 18 and 29 years old who received the YFV17D yellow fever vaccine. Each CDR3 is given with its conserved first and last residue. The D gene is left open where the match is weak. The size of a clone is reported for some rows only, either as once, few or many, or as a class for expanded clones.

j_call d_call v_call clone_size cdr3_length cdr3_nt cdr3_aa
TRBJ1-5 - TRBV6-2/TRBV6-3 many 12 TGTGCCAGCAGCCACCTCGGTCAGCCCCAGCATTTT CASSHLGQPQHF
TRBJ2-3 TRBD2 TRBV6-5 few 16 TGTGCCAGCAGATCATCTAGCGGGGCTAAGCGGCGGACGCAGTATTTT CASRSSSGAKRRTQYF
TRBJ2-7 TRBD1 TRBV19 few 14 TGTGCCAGTAGTATAGCTCACAGGGGTGGAGAGCAGTACTTC CASSIAHRGGEQYF
TRBJ2-3 TRBD1 TRBV7-9 - 16 TGTGCCAGCAGCAGACGGACAGGGGGTAACACAGATACGCAGTATTTT CASSRRTGGNTDTQYF
TRBJ2-3 TRBD2 TRBV11-2 - 14 TGTGCCAGCCATAGCGGGGTTCTCACAGATACGCAGTATTTT CASHSGVLTDTQYF
TRBJ1-4 - TRBV20-1 - 13 TGCAGTGCCCGAGGCAGGGGAGGAGAAAAACTGTTTTTT CSARGRGGEKLFF
TRBJ2-1 TRBD2 TRBV5-1 many 15 TGCGCCAGCAGCCCCTCCAGCGGGGTCTACAATGAGCAGTTCTTC CASSPSSGVYNEQFF
TRBJ2-1 TRBD2 TRBV4-3 few 18 TGCGCCAGCAGCCAAGTAACTTCGTGGACTAGCGGGGTGAATGAGCAGTTCTTC CASSQVTSWTSGVNEQFF
TRBJ1-1 - TRBV5-1 - 13 TGCGCCAGCAGCTTGGTTCGGGGGGCTGAAGCTTTCTTT CASSLVRGAEAFF
TRBJ2-1 - TRBV5-1 - 17 TGCGCCAGCAGCAAGGGCCCACTCGGGGAAGCCTACAATGAGCAGTTCTTC CASSKGPLGEAYNEQFF
TRBJ1-5 TRBD1 TRBV29-1 - 13 TGCAGCGTAGCCGACAGGGTTGGTCAGCCCCAGCATTTT CSVADRVGQPQHF
TRBJ1-2 TRBD1 TRBV27 few 13 TGTGCCAGCAGTTCGACAGGGAAGTATGGCTACACCTTC CASSSTGKYGYTF
TRBJ2-5 - TRBV19 few 11 TGTGCCAGTAGTTCGACCCAGACCCAGTACTTC CASSSTQTQYF
TRBJ1-3 - TRBV15 - 15 TGTGCCACCAGCAGAGATCAGGACAGCGGAAACACCATATATTTT CATSRDQDSGNTIYF
TRBJ1-1 - TRBV5-4 - 14 TGTGCCAGCAGCCTACAGGACAGATACACTGAAGCTTTCTTT CASSLQDRYTEAFF
TRBJ2-3 TRBD2 TRBV7-9 - 17 TGTGCCAGCAGCTTATTAGCTAGCGGGGAATACACAGATACGCAGTATTTT CASSLLASGEYTDTQYF
TRBJ2-1 TRBD1 TRBV15 few 15 TGTGCCACCAGCAGGAGGGACAGGCAGAACAATGAGCAGTTCTTC CATSRRDRQNNEQFF